This paragraph reports one T cell receptor (beta chain). The antigen is not known. The source of the sample is a study of T cells after yellow fever vaccination. Points from the study as a whole: A faster peak, day 5 versus 15, was reached by the weaker secondary response. The study noted that FACS-sorted repertoires could contain abundant clonotypes contaminating from the bulk population.

Trimming stripped 0 bases from V and 0 bases from J, with 17 bases between. This CDR3 spans 19 amino acids. The V gene's germline CDR1 is MGHRA and CDR2 YSYEKL. By 5'RACE template switching, TCR cDNA was produced, with a universal primer site and UMIs added in the process. Each CDR3 protein is one row after TCRdb ran MiXCR on the 5' RACE reads. The sample has nearly 350,000 distinct CDR3 sequences, about 7.8% seen once; the top ten hold approximately 15%. V gene TRBV4-1 combines with J gene TRBJ2-2, with D tentatively TRBD1 (5 bases). The TCR was taken from a young man who received the YFV17D yellow fever vaccine. The input for sequencing was PBMCs, taken roughly 47 days after the first yellow fever vaccination. The CDR3, as DNA: TGCGCCAGCAGCCAAGAAGTTTTCAGGGTCCACTCGAACACCGGGGAGCTGTTTTTT. This encodes CASSQEVFRVHSNTGELFF.